This is a list of T cell receptor beta chains from one sample in a study of control samples from healthy donors and cancer patients. The repertoire was sequenced with immunoSEQ multiplex PCR; TCRdb's copy has only in-frame clones and lacks some. The data contain some 130,000 clones, roughly 91% of them singletons. The material sequenced was PBMCs. The receptors originated from a man in his forties or fifties with head and neck cancer. Each CDR3 is given with its conserved first and last residue. Rows may omit the clone size; those that give it use once, few, many or a size class.

V gene	J gene	clone size	CDR3 protein
TRBV30	TRBJ1-2	.	CASFMDLLYGYTF
TRBV15	TRBJ1-5	.	CATSRWSQPQHF
TRBV2	TRBJ1-2	few	CASDRDRVLGYTF
TRBV11-2	TRBJ2-7	.	CASSLRDRGPQYYEQYF
TRBV19	TRBJ1-3	.	CASSKGQGKTGNTIYF
TRBV24-1	TRBJ1-2	.	CATSSGKNYGYTF
TRBV19	TRBJ2-6	once	CASSMRTGDPSGANVLTF
TRBV7-8	TRBJ1-1	.	CASSPRRGKTEAFF
TRBV6-2/TRBV6-3	TRBJ1-4	.	CASSYSSIGGPNEKLFF
TRBV3-1/TRBV3-2	TRBJ2-2	.	CASSLSPGARAGELFF
TRBV6-5	TRBJ1-1	.	CASSRGTRAEAFF
TRBV6-5	TRBJ2-7	few	CASSLIRQYF
TRBV10-3	TRBJ1-6	.	CAISPRRGQGRRPYNSPLHF
TRBV6-5	TRBJ1-6	.	CASSYGGRGRNSPLHF
TRBV7-2	TRBJ2-2	.	CASSLVRGSTGELFF
TRBV3-1/TRBV3-2	TRBJ2-5	.	CASSQAIGQGGSGHQETQYF
TRBV5-1	TRBJ2-7	.	CASSLGTLSYEQYF
TRBV20-1	TRBJ1-3	.	CSASGRNTIYF
TRBV6-6	TRBJ2-1	.	CASWTPSGDNEQFF
TRBV5-6	TRBJ2-3	.	CASSLTVGQGDTQYF